This T cell receptor (beta chain) comes out of a study of blood T cell repertoires in COVID-19. Study overall: There were acute and convalescent COVID-19 samples, and they came from the United States, Italy and Spain.

Data came from immunoSEQ multiplex PCR; TCRdb stores just in-frame clones and leaves some out. Of about 270,000 clones listed, more than 85% are singletons. Germline V lookup: CDR1 SEHNR, CDR2 FQNEAQ (reference sequence). The CDR3 sequence is 16 residues long. The J segment lost 0 bases and the V segment lost 4 bases, leaving 7 bases of the junction unmatched. Cohort assignment relied on participant-reported clinical history. V gene TRBV7-9 combines with J gene TRBJ1-1; 8 nucleotides line up with TRBD1. This sequence originates from a man aged 35 to 55 who had been exposed to COVID-19. The sequencing input was PBMCs or T cells enriched from blood (not recorded which). CDR3: CASSSGTGIMNTEAFF. The CDR3 DNA is TGTGCCAGCAGCTCCGGGACAGGTATTATGAACACTGAAGCTTTCTTT.